Only a few counts were recorded for the clone carrying this T cell receptor beta chain. The trim removed 5 bases at V and 0 bases at J, leaving 5 bases unmatched. The CDR3 extends over 15 amino acids. Germline V CDR1 and CDR2: SQVTM, ANQGSEA. This record comes from a study of blood T cell repertoires in COVID-19. The wider study: Whether acute or convalescent, the COVID-19 samples came from the United States, Italy and Spain.

Clones were read by immunoSEQ multiplex PCR, and TCRdb kept only the in-frame ones, dropping some. Of approximately 240,000 clones detected, approximately 81% appear once; the ten largest clones hold around 2.9%. The chain carries TRBV29-1 and TRBJ2-1; 9 nucleotides line up with TRBD2. Sequenced input: peripheral blood. This receptor was taken from a man in his forties or fifties who had recovered from COVID-19. Here the CDR3 DNA reads TGCAGCGTTCGGGCTAGCGGGAACTCCTACAATGAGCAGTTCTTC. It encodes CSVRASGNSYNEQFF.